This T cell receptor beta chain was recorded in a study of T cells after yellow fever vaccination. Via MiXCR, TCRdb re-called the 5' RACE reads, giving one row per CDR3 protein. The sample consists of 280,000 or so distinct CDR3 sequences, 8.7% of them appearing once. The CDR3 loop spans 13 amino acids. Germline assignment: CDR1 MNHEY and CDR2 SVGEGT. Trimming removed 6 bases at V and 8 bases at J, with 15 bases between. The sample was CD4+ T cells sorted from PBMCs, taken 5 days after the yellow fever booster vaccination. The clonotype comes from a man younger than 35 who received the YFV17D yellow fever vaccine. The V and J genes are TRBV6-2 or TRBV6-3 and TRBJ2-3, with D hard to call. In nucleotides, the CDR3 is TGTGCCAGCAGAACATGGGCCGGGTCTACGCAGTATTTT. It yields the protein CASRTWAGSTQYF.